This TCR beta chain was retrieved from a study of OX40 agonist ivuxolimab in advanced cancers. About the investigation overall: The costimulatory receptor OX40 (CD134) was targeted by ivuxolimab, a fully human IgG2 agonistic monoclonal antibody. Partial responses occurred in three dose-escalation patients: two with cutaneous melanoma and one with hepatocellular carcinoma. Patients were allowed to have had prior anti-PD-1, anti-PD-L1 or anti-CTLA-4 therapy, and around 37% of the dose-escalation patients had previously received checkpoint inhibitors. Intravenous ivuxolimab was administered to patients every 2 weeks at six dose levels: 0.01, 0.1, 0.3, 1.5, 3 and 10 mg/kg. The paper describes the monotherapy dose-escalation part (N of about 50 patients) of the phase I trial of ivuxolimab. A male proportion of roughly 80% and a mean age of roughly 55 years, ranging from 23 to 79, were recorded for the dose-escalation cohort. The point of sequencing TCRbeta in the periphery was to test whether ivuxolimab changed TCR sequence diversity and drove clonal T-cell expansion. Among the roughly 54 dose-escalation patients, roughly 20 had hepatocellular carcinoma, 15 melanoma, 9 renal cell carcinoma and 9 head and neck cancer.

The research as a whole found: Partial responders in the 0.1-3.0 mg/kg groups had among the lowest normalized peripheral clonal expansion, especially among CD8+ T cells. Low levels of normalized T-cell clonal expansion were also seen in some patients who did not respond. At doses of 0.1 to 3.0 mg/kg, clonal expansion of both CD4+ and CD8+ blood T cells was observed from baseline to week 6. The antigen specificity of the clonally expanded peripheral T cells was not determined. After ivuxolimab, CD8+ T cells had more expanded clones than CD4+ T cells on average.

The germline V gene (reference sequence) gives CDR1 as LNHDA and CDR2 as SQIVND. From the cysteine through the phenylalanine, the CDR3 covers 14 amino acids. The sequence is cut down to CDR3 DNA, 42 bases in frame from base 1. V and J are truncated by 3 bases and 4 bases respectively, leaving an intervening sequence of 12 bases. Patients with autoimmune disease history or receiving systemic immunosuppression were excluded from the trial. Peripheral blood for TCR sequencing was collected from all dose cohorts at baseline, on cycle 4 day 1, and on cycle 7 day 1. The samples were drawn from a first-in-human, open-label, multicenter phase I dose-escalation trial of ivuxolimab. The trial enrolled adults with locally advanced or metastatic head and neck squamous cell, hepatocellular, melanoma or renal cell carcinoma. Before TCR sequencing, CD4+ T cells and CD8+ T cells from peripheral blood were sorted into separate populations.

This clone was seen only a few times. What antigen it recognizes has not been identified. Base qualities are not recorded, but no much larger clone differs from it by a single base. For sequencing of the TCRbeta CDR3 region, genomic DNA was extracted from the sorted cells. The immunoSEQ Assay was used to sequence the TCRbeta CDR3 regions. TCRdb retrieved this table from immuneACCESS and kept in-frame rearrangements only. Not all clones are present; in checked studies, unresolved V genes account for under half, and no reason is known for the remainder. In this sample the table shows tens of thousands of clones, around 81% of which occur a single time. Around a fifth of the sample rests with the top ten.

This material consisted of CD4+ or CD8+ T cells sorted from blood, taken in a trial of the OX40 agonist ivuxolimab. The sequence came from an adult with an advanced solid tumor such as melanoma, head and neck, liver or kidney cancer. The chain is encoded by TRBV19 joined to TRBJ1-1, with no D gene named confidently. The DNA reads TGTGCCAGTAGTATTCTGGAGGGAATCACTGAAGCTTTCTTT. Translated, this gives CASSILEGITEAFF.